Following are 6 T cell receptor beta chains from one sample sequenced in a study of shared T cell receptors in the human thymus. Sequenced by immunoSEQ multiplex PCR; TCRdb stores in-frame clones only, minus some. The data hold some 640,000 clones, with around 87% observed a single time. In addition, the sample was reused for a study of human thymus T cells.

The sample taken for sequencing was thymocytes. Receptor source: a boy younger than two with a congenital heart defect.

The chain recombines TRBV28 with TRBJ1-4; tentative D call: TRBD1 (5 bases). CDR3 length: 13 residues. V lost 6 bases and J 3 bases, leaving 8 bases between the germline ends. In germline, CDR1 is MDHEN, CDR2 SYDVKM. CDR3 protein: CASRRTSNEKLFF. CDR3 DNA: TGTGCCAGCAGGAGGACATCTAATGAAAAACTGTTTTTT.

This sequence joins TRBV19 and TRBJ1-4; the D gene is possibly TRBD1 (5 bases). CDR1 and CDR2 (germline): LNHDA, SQIVND (reference sequence). V lost 0 bases and J lost 3, with 11 bases in between. CDR3 length: 16 residues. The CDR3 loop is CASSIDRGTANEKLFF. CDR3 sequence (DNA): TGTGCCAGTAGTATAGATCGGGGGACGGCTAATGAAAAACTGTTTTTT.

This clone was counted between two and nine times. This rearrangement joins TRBV5-1 to TRBJ2-7, with 8 positions matching TRBD2. The CDR3 contains 15 residues. Germline V CDR1 and CDR2: SGHRS, YFSETQ. J lost 1 base, V lost 4 bases, and 7 bases had no gene match. The CDR3 DNA reads TGCGCCAGCAGCCGCGGGGGGACGGGATCCTACGAGCAGTACTTC. It encodes CASSRGGTGSYEQYF.

CDR3 region: CASSESGVAQPQHF. CDR3 in DNA: TGTGCCAGCAGTGAATCAGGGGTGGCCCAGCCCCAGCATTTT. The chain recombines TRBV6-1 with TRBJ1-5; D possibly corresponds to TRBD1 (6 bases). The V end lost 2 bases, the J end lost 7 bases, and 12 bases lay between the germline ends. The CDR3 covers 14 residues. Germline V CDR1 and CDR2: MNHNS, SASEGT.

The rearrangement joins TRBV9 to TRBJ2-1, with 12 bases that match TRBD2. This CDR3 is built from 17 residues. The germline V gene has CDR1 SGDLS and CDR2 YYNGEE. V was pared by 0 bases and J by 3 bases, with 4 bases of the junction left unmatched. The CDR3 sequence is CASSVGTSGDYYNEQFF. CDR3 bases: TGTGCCAGCAGCGTAGGGACTAGCGGGGACTACTACAATGAGCAGTTCTTC.

This chain links TRBV25-1 with TRBJ1-3, with 7 nucleotides matching TRBD1. Germline V CDR1 and CDR2: MGHDK, SYGVNS. The CDR3 has 17 amino acids. Trimming at V came to 8 bases and at J to 0 bases, leaving 13 bases not matched to a gene. The CDR3 spells CASAPSQGTSSGNTIYF. The CDR3 DNA reads as TGTGCCAGCGCCCCCTCACAGGGGACGAGCTCTGGAAACACCATATATTTT.